The 6 T cell receptor beta chains reported below all come from one sample, sequenced in a study of T cell repertoires in aging, cancer and after chemotherapy. A mixed TRB-A/B primer pool amplified rearranged TRB by multiplex touch-down PCR. Each CDR3 protein gets one entry after TCRdb re-called the multiplex PCR reads with MiXCR. This sample has about 2,000 distinct CDR3 sequences, with 15% to 20% found just once. Amplification of TCR beta used genomic DNA extracted from peripheral blood. Specimen: blood. All receptors come from a human donor with a solid tumor.

Comments on this clonotype: At one end the junction does not follow the germline gene, possibly because of a read error. The CDR3 protein is CASRVDLNTGELFF. The DNA for the CDR3 is TGTGCTAGCAGGGTGGACCTGAACACCGGGGAGCTGTTTTTT. The V call is TRBV7-7, the J call TRBJ2-2, with a possible D match to TRBD1 (5 bases). Germline CDR1 and CDR2: SSHAT and FNYEAQ (reference sequence). The length of the CDR3 is 14 residues.

This clonotype was recorded a few times. The CDR3 DNA follows: TGTGCCAGTCTAGCACGAACTATGAACACCGGGGAGCTGTTTTTT. Translating it yields CASLARTMNTGELFF. This sequence joins TRBV28 and TRBJ2-2; possibly TRBD2 for D (5 bases). The ends were cut back, 9 bases at V and 1 base at J, with 15 bases in the middle. This CDR3 has 15 residues. From germline, CDR1 is MDHEN and CDR2 SYDVKM.

This rearrangement joins TRBV18 to TRBJ1-1; D may be TRBD1 (5 bases). The CDR3 is 17 residues long. V lost 2 bases to trimming and J lost 4 bases, with 20 bases between them. The germline V gene has CDR1 KGHSH and CDR2 LQKENI. The CDR3 here is CASSPKGYSGRGTEAFF. The CDR3 DNA reads as TGTGCCAGCTCACCAAAGGGATATTCTGGAAGGGGCACTGAAGCTTTCTTT.

This clonotype has just a few counts. The chain links TRBV20-1 to TRBJ2-3; D gene uncertain. Between the trimmed V and J ends, which lost 7 bases and 4 bases, there was a span of 18 bases. The CDR3 spans 14 residues. CDR1 is DFQATT and CDR2 is SNEGSKA in the germline V gene (reference sequence). CDR3 loop: CSVKQRWYADTQYF. CDR3 DNA: TGCAGTGTTAAACAGAGGTGGTACGCAGATACGCAGTATTTT.

The chain joins TRBV5-1 to TRBJ2-1, with 13 bases aligning to TRBD2. Germline CDR1 is SGHRS and CDR2 is YFSETQ. Trimming took 0 bases from V and 6 from J; bases not matched to a gene: 6. This CDR3 region has 17 residues. The CDR3 sequence is CASSLVLAGGPFNEQFF. The CDR3 coding sequence is TGCGCCAGCAGCTTGGTACTAGCGGGAGGGCCTTTCAATGAGCAGTTCTTC.

V gene TRBV7-3 combines with J gene TRBJ2-2, with 8 nucleotides matching TRBD1. CDR1 is SGHTA, CDR2 FQGTGA, per germline. This CDR3 has 14 amino acids. V shed 6 bases, J shed 1 base, and the junction held 1 base outside the gene matches. This chain's CDR3 is CASRDRVNTGELFF. The DNA for the CDR3 is TGTGCCAGCAGGGACAGGGTGAACACCGGGGAGCTGTTTTTT. The complete variable domain, with remaining parts taken from reference TRBV7-3 and TRBJ2-2, reads GAGVSQTPSNKVTEKGKYVELRCDPISGHTALYWYRQSLGQGPEFLIYFQGTGAADDSGLPNDRFFAVRPEGSVSTLKIQRTERGDSAVYLCASRDRVNTGELFFGEGSRLTVL.